A single sample is the source of the 28 T cell receptor beta chains below, sequenced in a study of beta chain features in type 1 diabetes. Expressed TCRB transcripts were sequenced because the isolated RNA had all been reverse transcribed beforehand. The table came from immunoSEQ multiplex PCR; TCRdb's copy has only in-frame clones and leaves some out. The top ten hold less than 0.08% of the sample, which has over 100,000 clones, 40% seen once. Sequences were obtained from stem cell memory CD4+ T cells from blood. All receptors come from a woman between 18 and 29 years old in good health.

Only one count was recorded for this clone. The chain carries TRBV19 and TRBJ2-5; 12 nucleotides line up with TRBD2. Per the germline V gene, CDR1 is LNHDA and CDR2 is SQIVND (reference sequence). The J segment lost 2 bases and the V segment lost 4 bases, leaving 5 bases of the junction unmatched. CDR3 length equals 16 residues. The CDR3: CASSKGLAGPQETQYF. The DNA of the CDR3 is TGTGCCAGTAGTAAAGGACTAGCGGGACCTCAAGAGACCCAGTACTTC.

The chain uses TRBV5-1 and TRBJ2-5, with 7 positions matching TRBD2. V shed 5 bases, J shed 4 bases, and the junction held 8 bases outside the gene matches. The germline V gene has CDR1 SGHRS and CDR2 YFSETQ. This CDR3 contains 14 residues. CDR3 bases: TGCGCCAGCAGAACAGGACTAGTAACAGAGACCCAGTACTTC. It codes for CASRTGLVTETQYF.

To note about this clone: Mismatch with germline at one junction end may stem from a read error. Additional DNA sequences in this sample encode the identical CDR3. The chain's CDR3 is CASSLLASRDTQYF. For the CDR3, the DNA is TGTGCCAGCAGTTTACTAGCGTCGAGGGATACGCAATATTTT. The chain is built from TRBV27 and TRBJ2-3, with D possibly matching TRBD2 (6 bases). There are 14 residues in the CDR3. Germline V gene data show CDR1 as MNHEY and CDR2 as SMNVEV (reference sequence).

The chain recombines TRBV10-3 with TRBJ2-7; 9 bases are shared with TRBD1. With 6 bases clipped from V and 6 bases from J, the junction kept 9 bases outside the gene matches. CDR1 and CDR2 from the germline V gene are ENHRY and SYGVKD. The CDR3 totals 14 residues. The CDR3 region is CAIRDRDRVPEQYF. As DNA, the CDR3 is TGTGCCATCAGGGACCGGGACAGGGTGCCCGAGCAGTACTTC.

The chain recombines TRBV18 with TRBJ2-2; 7 bases agree with TRBD2. CDR1 is KGHSH, CDR2 LQKENI, per germline. The CDR3 is 17 amino acids. V lost 1 base, J lost 5 bases, and 10 bases stayed unmatched. The CDR3 nucleotides read TGTGCCAGCTCACCACACCGTCGGGGGGAGGAAACCGGGGAGCTGTTTTTT. Residues: CASSPHRRGEETGELFF.

This clone was counted a few times. The J gene is TRBJ1-5, the V gene TRBV7-2; 7 bases are a match to TRBD1. V lost 5 bases, J lost 3 bases, and 13 bases stayed unmatched. This CDR3 is 17 amino acids long. Germline CDR1 is SGHTA and CDR2 is FQGNSA. For the CDR3, the DNA is TGTGCCAGCAGCCCCCGAAGGAGGGGGCATGACAATCAGCCCCAGCATTTT. Its protein is CASSPRRRGHDNQPQHF.

This clone has more than one count but fewer than ten. CDR3 nucleotides: TGCAGCGTTGATGCTAGCGGTAGCACAGATACGCAGTATTTT. It encodes CSVDASGSTDTQYF. V usage is TRBV29-1 and J usage is TRBJ2-3; 7 bases are shared with TRBD2. V shed 3 bases, J shed 0 bases, and the junction held 3 bases outside the gene matches. The CDR3 is 14 residues long. The germline V gene has CDR1 SQVTM and CDR2 ANQGSEA.

This chain links TRBV15 with TRBJ2-1; a weak D match, TRBD1 (5 bases). This CDR3 is 15 amino acids long. The V end lost 5 bases, the J end lost 6 bases, and 17 bases lay between the germline ends. From germline, CDR1 is LNHNV and CDR2 YYDKDF (reference sequence). As DNA, the CDR3 is TGTGCCACCAGCTTATACAGGTTTCCGCTCAATGAGCAGTTCTTC. Translated: CATSLYRFPLNEQFF.

This sequence joins TRBV6-5 and TRBJ1-2, with 7 bases aligning to TRBD1. V lost 6 bases to trimming and J lost 7 bases; unmatched junction nucleotides: 5. This CDR3 contains 12 residues. Germline CDR1 is MNHEY and CDR2 is SVGAGI. CDR3 protein: CASSRGGIGYTF. As DNA, the CDR3 is TGTGCCAGCAGCCGAGGGGGCATTGGCTACACCTTC.

The chain recombines TRBV9 with TRBJ1-1, with D maybe TRBD1 (6 bases). This CDR3 is 13 amino acids long. CDR1 SGDLS and CDR2 YYNGEE come from the germline V gene. The V and J ends lost 0 bases and 5 bases respectively, with 8 bases between them. This chain's CDR3 is CASSVDRETEAFF. In nucleotides, the CDR3 is TGTGCCAGCAGCGTAGACAGGGAGACTGAAGCTTTCTTT.

This sequence joins TRBV10-2 and TRBJ2-3, with 10 bases aligning to TRBD2. V gave up 6 bases and J gave up 6 bases; unmatched junction bases: 6. This CDR3 region has 14 residues. CDR1 and CDR2 from the germline V gene are WSHSY and SAAADI. The CDR3 is CASRSSGRSDTQYF. The CDR3, as DNA: TGCGCCAGCAGGTCTAGCGGGAGATCGGATACGCAGTATTTT.

The rearrangement links TRBV4-1 to TRBJ2-1; D unresolved. CDR1 MGHRA and CDR2 YSYEKL come from the germline V gene. The CDR3 is 17 residues long. V lost 2 bases and J lost 6, with 20 bases in between. The CDR3 DNA follows: TGCGCCAGCAGCCAACCCTATAACCTCCAAAATCGCAATGAGCAGTTCTTC. It yields the protein CASSQPYNLQNRNEQFF.

The chain recombines TRBV14 with TRBJ2-5, with a weak D call TRBD2 (6 bases). Trimming left V 0 bases short and J 6 bases short, with 20 bases between. The CDR3 sequence is 17 residues long. Germline-derived CDR1 and CDR2 are SGHDN and FVKESK. In DNA form, the CDR3 reads TGTGCCAGCAGCCAAGAGGGACTCTCGCACGTCGTCAAGACCCAGTACTTC. Its protein product is CASSQEGLSHVVKTQYF.

This rearrangement joins TRBV10-1 to TRBJ2-1; D call uncertain. Trimming removed 0 bases at V and 2 bases at J, with 8 bases between. Germline V gene sequence: CDR1 WNHNN, CDR2 SYGVQD (reference sequence). The CDR3 covers 15 residues. The CDR3 DNA reads as TGCGCCAGCAGTGAGTCTGACGGAGCCTACAATGAGCAGTTCTTC. The encoded protein is CASSESDGAYNEQFF.

The genes are TRBV6-5 and TRBJ2-1, with TRBD2 as a possible D gene (6 bases). V was pared by 0 bases and J by 6 bases, with 12 bases between. This CDR3 contains 15 residues. Germline V gene sequence: CDR1 MNHEY, CDR2 SVGAGI. CDR3: CASSYSKWRANEQFF. The CDR3 nucleotides are TGTGCCAGCAGTTACTCGAAGTGGAGGGCCAATGAGCAGTTCTTC.

This clone occurred a few times. Other DNA sequences within the sample encode an identical CDR3. V is TRBV5-1 and J is TRBJ1-1; 7 bases align to TRBD1. The CDR3 is 14 residues long. CDR1 is SGHRS, CDR2 YFSETQ, per germline. J gave up 2 bases and V 0 bases, and 1 base lay outside the gene matches. In nucleotides, the CDR3 is TGCGCCAGCAGCTTGGACAGGGGAAACACTGAAGCTTTCTTT. This codes for CASSLDRGNTEAFF.

This clone appeared a few times. This rearrangement joins TRBV9 to TRBJ2-3; 9 nucleotides match TRBD2. The germline CDR1 and CDR2 sequences are SGDLS and YYNGEE. The J segment lost 2 bases and the V segment lost 0 bases, leaving 4 bases of the junction unmatched. This CDR3 is 16 amino acids long. CDR3 region: CASSVAAGGVTDTQYF. CDR3 DNA: TGTGCCAGCAGCGTAGCGGCGGGAGGGGTCACAGATACGCAGTATTTT.

This chain links TRBV28 with TRBJ1-5; 10 nucleotides agree with TRBD1. Germline values: CDR1 MDHEN, CDR2 SYDVKM. The CDR3 runs to 16 residues. V lost 3 bases, J lost 6 bases, and 8 bases stayed unmatched. This CDR3 reads CASSLAGTGVFQPQHF. CDR3 DNA: TGTGCCAGCAGTTTGGCCGGGACAGGGGTGTTTCAGCCCCAGCATTTT.

The V gene is TRBV28, the J gene TRBJ2-3; TRBD2 agrees at 9 bases. Germline V gene data show CDR1 as MDHEN and CDR2 as SYDVKM. CDR3 length equals 14 residues. V lost 6 bases, J lost 4 bases, and 5 bases stayed unmatched. CDR3 loop: CASRTSGRPDTQYF. In nucleotides, the CDR3 is TGTGCCAGCAGGACGAGCGGGAGGCCAGATACGCAGTATTTT.

This clone was counted a single time. The V call is TRBV28, the J call TRBJ2-3, with TRBD2 as a possible D gene (6 bases). The ends were cut back, 8 bases at V and 2 bases at J, with 14 bases in the middle. This CDR3 comprises 14 residues. The germline CDR1 and CDR2 sequences are MDHEN and SYDVKM. Here the CDR3 reads CASRGAGPTDTQYF. The DNA for the CDR3 is TGTGCCAGCCGTGGTGCGGGACCCACAGATACGCAGTATTTT. Full variable domain (outside the CDR3, taken from reference TRBV28 and TRBJ2-3): DVKVTQSSRYLVKRTGEKVFLECVQDMDHENMFWYRQDPGLGLRLIYFSYDVKMKEKGDIPEGYSVSREKKERFSLILESASTNQTSMYLCASRGAGPTDTQYFGPGTRLTVL.

The V gene is TRBV7-8, the J gene TRBJ1-2, with 10 bases matching TRBD1. The trim removed 1 base at V and 8 bases at J, leaving 7 bases unmatched. Germline V gene lookup returns CDR1 SGHVS and CDR2 FQNEAQ. There are 15 residues in the CDR3. The DNA of the CDR3 is TGTGCCAGCAGCTTAGTAGGGGACAGGGGCGCGGGCTACACCTTC. Translating gives CASSLVGDRGAGYTF.

The chain couples TRBV6-5 to TRBJ2-2; D might be TRBD1 (5 bases). CDR3 size: 15 residues. V was pared by 2 bases and J by 6 bases, with 13 bases between. Germline V gene lookup returns CDR1 MNHEY and CDR2 SVGAGI. The chain's CDR3 is CASSYGRAVPGELFF. DNA of the CDR3: TGTGCCAGCAGTTACGGCAGGGCTGTTCCCGGGGAGCTGTTTTTT.

This clone was seen once. The V gene is TRBV18, the J gene TRBJ2-1, with D possibly TRBD1 on 6 matching bases. V gave up 1 base and J gave up 0 bases, with 16 bases separating them. Looked up from germline, CDR1 is KGHSH and CDR2 is LQKENI. The CDR3 totals 18 residues. The CDR3 sequence is CASSPQVSGVFSYNEQFF. CDR3 in DNA: TGTGCCAGCTCACCACAGGTCTCAGGGGTTTTCTCCTACAATGAGCAGTTCTTC.

This chain joins TRBV7-2 and TRBJ2-7, with D possibly matching TRBD2 (5 bases). V dropped 0 bases and J dropped 4 bases, with 13 bases sitting between them. CDR3 length: 15 amino acids. Germline V CDR1 and CDR2: SGHTA, FQGNSA. CDR3 DNA sequence: TGTGCCAGCAGCTTAGCTGACTACCTTGAATACGAGCAGTACTTC. Translating it yields CASSLADYLEYEQYF.

The chain links TRBV6-1 to TRBJ2-1; D is possibly TRBD1 (5 bases). CDR3 length: 15 residues. Between the trimmed V and J ends, which lost 6 bases and 0 bases, there was a span of 12 bases. The germline V gene encodes CDR1 MNHNS and CDR2 SASEGT. The DNA for the CDR3 is TGTGCCAGCAGGTTACAGGTTGTCTCCTACAATGAGCAGTTCTTC. It is translated as CASRLQVVSYNEQFF.

V is TRBV7-3 and J is TRBJ2-5; TRBD1 is a possible D gene (5 bases). Germline V gene data show CDR1 as SGHTA and CDR2 as FQGTGA. V lost 5 bases and J 0 bases, leaving 16 bases between the germline ends. This CDR3 spans 16 amino acids. The CDR3 nucleotides are TGTGCCAGCAGCCATGAGACAGTGCGATACCAAGAGACCCAGTACTTC. Protein sequence: CASSHETVRYQETQYF.

The gene calls are TRBV6-1 and TRBJ2-1; D may be TRBD2 (6 bases). The germline V gene has CDR1 MNHNS and CDR2 SASEGT. The V and J ends lost 8 bases and 4 bases respectively, with 18 bases between them. CDR3 size: 15 residues. The CDR3 spells CASGGRSDSYNEQFF. CDR3 sequence (DNA): TGTGCCAGCGGGGGGAGGAGCGATTCGTACAATGAGCAGTTCTTC.

Only a few counts were recorded for this clone. V usage is TRBV29-1 and J usage is TRBJ2-5, with D maybe TRBD1 (6 bases). The CDR3 covers 12 residues. CDR1 is SQVTM and CDR2 is ANQGSEA in the germline V gene. Trimming pared 8 bases from V and 7 bases from J, leaving 17 bases between. CDR3 in DNA: TGCAGCTTCTACAGGGCCACAGCGACCCAGTACTTC. It is translated as CSFYRATATQYF.